The TCR beta chain under discussion was sequenced for a study of Graves' ophthalmopathy and Graves' hyperthyroidism. Ophthalmopathy donors were characterized by moderate-to-severe activity, CAS of at least 3, NOSPECS of at least 4, and duration under 3 months. The sample holds many counts of this clonotype. Amplification of the TCR beta CDR3 regions used RNA transcripts (as template). RT-PCR was first run with HTBI primers, then multiplex PCR in a second round. TCRdb re-analysed the multiplex PCR reads in MiXCR, keeping a single row per CDR3 protein. The sample records about 370,000 distinct CDR3 sequences, about 18% being singletons. The V gene's germline CDR1 is MNHEY and CDR2 SVGEGT. This CDR3 region has 11 residues. Trimming stripped 8 bases from V and 7 bases from J, with 11 bases between.

The sequenced sample was peripheral blood. The TCR originated in a woman under 30 with Graves' ophthalmopathy. The genes are TRBV6-2 or TRBV6-3 and TRBJ1-1; D not certain. The CDR3 here is CASQDGVEAFF. CDR3 nucleotide sequence: TGTGCCAGCCAGGACGGAGTTGAAGCTTTCTTT.